This T cell receptor beta chain originates from a study of blood T cell repertoires in COVID-19 (dated by TCRdb to the early 2020s). General notes on the study: Samples covering the acute and convalescent phases of COVID-19 were provided by collaborators in the United States, Italy and Spain. The prospective study material was composed of cDNA or gDNA derived from T cells, B-cell-depleted T cells, or PBMCs. The dataset comprised deeply sampled blood TCRbeta repertoires from subjects exposed to, actively infected with, or recovered from COVID-19. A freely available public database, intended as a resource for researchers studying the immune response to SARS-CoV-2, is where the repertoires were released. The samples were drawn from the first 160 participants of the ongoing ImmuneRACE study and from more than 1,000 subjects provided by 6 global collaborators. Nearly every sample came with metadata listing a de-identified subject ID, COVID-19 status, age in years and sex. HLA class I and class II types, where available, came from metadata supplied by the sample provider rather than from assay-based typing.

This clone was found once. Its antigen is still unknown. Nothing much larger sits one base from this clone, and base qualities are not available. For this chain, trimming is 5 bases at the V end and 8 bases at the J end, and the number of junction bases without a gene match is 11. Inclusive of the bounding cysteine and phenylalanine, the CDR3 is 15 residues long. Only the CDR3 DNA is retained, 45 bases long and in frame from the first base. The germline V gene (reference sequence) provides CDR1 SGHKS and CDR2 YYEKEE. General study outcomes and caveats: The amount of clinical and demographic metadata varied by source and participant and was provided uncurated.

TCRbeta CDR3 regions were amplified from genomic DNA using the immunoSEQ Assay, a bias-controlled multiplex PCR. In the original analysis: Within the assay, amplification of reference gene primers was used to estimate how many nucleated cells each sample contained. To quantify the absolute abundance of each unique TCRbeta CDR3 rearrangement, sequence reads were collapsed and filtered. For each sample, productive Simpson clonality was calculated as the square root of Simpson's diversity index across productive rearrangements. Held by TCRdb, this immuneACCESS table contains in-frame sequences only and omits some clones. Under half of the omission traces to an unresolved V gene where checked; the cause of the rest is unknown. V and J calls and clone size are as listed in that table; D and trimming were resolved from the DNA. Here the sample has 150,000 to 200,000 clones; 88% occur a single time. In total, the top ten clones hold more than 25% of the sample.

Each collaborating institution followed its own protocols to collect whole blood in K2EDTA tubes. For TCRbeta analysis, collaborator samples were shipped as frozen whole blood, as isolated PBMCs, or as DNA extracted from either sample type. This receptor was obtained from a man aged 60 to 75 with acute or convalescent COVID-19. Material: peripheral blood. This chain joins TRBV5-5 to TRBJ1-4; the central 8 bases match TRBD1. The nucleotides are TGTGCCAGCAGTCCTTCGACAGGGGCGGGGGAAAAACTGTTTTTT. Translated, this is CASSPSTGAGEKLFF.